This note documents a single T cell receptor (beta chain) sequence. Its cognate antigen is unknown. A second 7 to 11 cycle PCR used barcoded and J-beta primers. Tags on each cDNA molecule came from a template-switch adaptor with 12 random nucleotides. Via MiXCR, TCRdb re-called the 5' RACE reads, giving one row per CDR3 protein. The sample consists of 1.5 million or so distinct CDR3 sequences, approximately 43% of them appearing once. The data were obtained in a study of blood T cells in healthy people across ages. Overall study findings and caveats: Naive CD4+ cell counts and diversity both ran higher in long-lived than in aged donors. Total diversity from one million sequenced T cells was likely underestimated. Naive T cell percentage and TCR beta diversity correlated strongly.

The clonotype originates from a woman aged 18 to 35 in good health. The source material was blood.

CDR3 amino acids: CSARGPRVFTTDTQYF. As DNA, the CDR3 is TGCAGTGCTAGGGGTCCCCGGGTGTTCACCACAGATACGCAGTATTTT. The chain combines TRBV20-1 with TRBJ2-3; D remains unclear. Germline CDR1 is DFQATT and CDR2 is SNEGSKA (reference sequence). The length of the CDR3 is 16 residues. The V gene lost 3 bases and the J gene lost 2 bases, with 18 bases spanning the gap.